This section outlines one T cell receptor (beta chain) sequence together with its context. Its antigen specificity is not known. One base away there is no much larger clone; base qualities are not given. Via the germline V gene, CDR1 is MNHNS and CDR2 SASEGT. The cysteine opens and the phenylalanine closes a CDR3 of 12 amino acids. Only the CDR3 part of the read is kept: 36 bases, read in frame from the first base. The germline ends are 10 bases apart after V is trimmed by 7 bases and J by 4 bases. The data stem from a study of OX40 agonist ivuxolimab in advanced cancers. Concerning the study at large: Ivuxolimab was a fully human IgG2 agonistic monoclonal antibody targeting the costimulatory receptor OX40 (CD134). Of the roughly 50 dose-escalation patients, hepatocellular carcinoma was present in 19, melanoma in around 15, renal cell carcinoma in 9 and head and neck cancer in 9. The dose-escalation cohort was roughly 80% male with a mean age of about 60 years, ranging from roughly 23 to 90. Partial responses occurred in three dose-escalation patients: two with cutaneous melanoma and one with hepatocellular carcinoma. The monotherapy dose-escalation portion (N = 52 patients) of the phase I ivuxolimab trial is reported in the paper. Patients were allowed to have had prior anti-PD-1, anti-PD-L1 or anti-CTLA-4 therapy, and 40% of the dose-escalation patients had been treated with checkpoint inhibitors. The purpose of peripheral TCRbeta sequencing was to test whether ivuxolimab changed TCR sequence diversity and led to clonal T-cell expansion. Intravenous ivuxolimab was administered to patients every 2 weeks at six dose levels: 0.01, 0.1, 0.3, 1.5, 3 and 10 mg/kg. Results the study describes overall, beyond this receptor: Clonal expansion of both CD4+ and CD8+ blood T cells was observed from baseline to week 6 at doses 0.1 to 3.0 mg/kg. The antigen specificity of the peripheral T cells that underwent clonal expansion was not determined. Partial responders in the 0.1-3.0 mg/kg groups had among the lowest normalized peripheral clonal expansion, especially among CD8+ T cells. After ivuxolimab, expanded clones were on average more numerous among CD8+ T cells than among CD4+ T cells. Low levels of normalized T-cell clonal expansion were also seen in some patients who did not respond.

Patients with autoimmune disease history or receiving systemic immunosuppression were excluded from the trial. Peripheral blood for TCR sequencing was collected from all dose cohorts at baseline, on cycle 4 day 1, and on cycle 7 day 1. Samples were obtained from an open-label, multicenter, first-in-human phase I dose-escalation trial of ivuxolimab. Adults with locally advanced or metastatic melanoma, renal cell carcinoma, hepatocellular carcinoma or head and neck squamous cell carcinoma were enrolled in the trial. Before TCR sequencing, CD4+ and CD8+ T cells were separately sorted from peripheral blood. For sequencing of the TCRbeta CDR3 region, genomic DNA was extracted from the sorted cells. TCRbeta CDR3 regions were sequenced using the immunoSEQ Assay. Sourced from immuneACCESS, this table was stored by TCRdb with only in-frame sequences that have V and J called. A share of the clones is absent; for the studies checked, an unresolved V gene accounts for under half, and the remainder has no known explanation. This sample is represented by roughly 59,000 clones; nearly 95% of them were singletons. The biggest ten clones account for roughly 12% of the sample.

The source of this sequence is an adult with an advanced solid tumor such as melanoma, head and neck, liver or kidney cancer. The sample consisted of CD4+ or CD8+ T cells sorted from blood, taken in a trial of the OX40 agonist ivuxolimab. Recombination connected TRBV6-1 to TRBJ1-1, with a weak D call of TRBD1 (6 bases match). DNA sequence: TGTGCCAGCAACACAGGGTTCACTGAAGCTTTCTTT. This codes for CASNTGFTEAFF.